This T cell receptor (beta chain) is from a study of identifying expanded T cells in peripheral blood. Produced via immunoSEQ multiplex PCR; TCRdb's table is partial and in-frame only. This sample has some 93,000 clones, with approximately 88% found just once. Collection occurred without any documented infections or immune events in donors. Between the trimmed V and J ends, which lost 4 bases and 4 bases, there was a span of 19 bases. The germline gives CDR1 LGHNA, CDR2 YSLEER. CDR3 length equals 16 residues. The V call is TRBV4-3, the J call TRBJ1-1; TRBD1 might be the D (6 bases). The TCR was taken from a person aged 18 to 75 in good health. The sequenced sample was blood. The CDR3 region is CASSPWVRGDGTEAFF. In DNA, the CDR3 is TGCGCCAGCAGCCCGTGGGTCAGGGGAGACGGCACTGAAGCTTTCTTT.